The source of this T cell receptor (beta chain) is a study of blood T cell repertoires in COVID-19. TCRdb's copy holds only in-frame clones and misses some; the assay was immunoSEQ multiplex PCR. The profile shows about 250,000 clones, 70% to 90% of them singletons. The CDR3 loop spans 11 amino acids. Germline V lookup: CDR1 SNHLY, CDR2 FYNNEI. Points on this clone: The junction shows a germline mismatch at one end, possibly a read error.

The V call is TRBV2, the J call TRBJ2-3; D uncertain. Material for sequencing was PBMCs or T cells enriched from blood (not recorded which). This clonotype was obtained from a man between 35 and 55 years old who had recovered from COVID-19. The CDR3 sequence is CASREDRRLDF. CDR3 DNA: TGTGCCAGCAGGGAAGACCGGCGGCTGGATTTT. The full variable domain, completed using reference TRBV2 and TRBJ2-3, is EPEVTQTPSHQVTQMGQEVILRCVPISNHLYFYWYRQILGQKVEFLVSFYNNEISEKSEIFDDQFSVERPDGSNFTLKIRSTKLEDSAMYFCASREDRRLDFGPGTRLTVL.